The following is a T cell receptor (beta chain) sequence with its context. V gave up 6 bases and J gave up 1 base; unmatched junction bases: 5. This CDR3 contains 14 residues. Germline CDR1 and CDR2: SQVTM and ANQGSEA. The sample comes from a study of blood T cell repertoires in COVID-19. At the level of the study: Spain, Italy and the United States supplied samples that represented acute and convalescent COVID-19. Sources were T cells, B-cell-depleted T cells, or PBMCs; the material itself was cDNA or gDNA.

In the original workflow: Estimated nucleated cell counts came from reference gene primer amplification. Repertoires were generated with immunoSEQ multiplex PCR, while TCRdb's copy carries only in-frame clones and drops some. V and J calls and clone size are given by that table; D and trimming were obtained from the DNA. The table lists 150,000 to 200,000 clones, around 87% of them singletons. The V gene is TRBV29-1, the J gene TRBJ2-2; 7 nucleotides match TRBD2. This TCR derives from a man in his forties or fifties with active or convalescent COVID-19. Specimen: peripheral blood. CDR3 sequence reads: CSVQRDGNTGELFF. The CDR3 DNA is TGCAGCGTCCAGCGGGACGGGAACACCGGGGAGCTGTTTTTT.